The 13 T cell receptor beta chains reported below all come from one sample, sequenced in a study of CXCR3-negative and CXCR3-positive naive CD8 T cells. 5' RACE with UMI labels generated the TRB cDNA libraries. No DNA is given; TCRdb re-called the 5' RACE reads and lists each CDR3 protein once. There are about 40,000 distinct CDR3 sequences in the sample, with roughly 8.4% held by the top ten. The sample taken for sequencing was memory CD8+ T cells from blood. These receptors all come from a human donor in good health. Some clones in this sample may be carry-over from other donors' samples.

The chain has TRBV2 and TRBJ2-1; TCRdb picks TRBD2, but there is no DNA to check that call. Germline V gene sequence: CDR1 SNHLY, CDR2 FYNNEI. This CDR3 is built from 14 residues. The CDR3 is CASSDKVRWDEQFF.

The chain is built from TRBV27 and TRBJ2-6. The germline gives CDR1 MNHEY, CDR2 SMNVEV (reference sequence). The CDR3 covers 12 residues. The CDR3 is CASSTGANVLTF.

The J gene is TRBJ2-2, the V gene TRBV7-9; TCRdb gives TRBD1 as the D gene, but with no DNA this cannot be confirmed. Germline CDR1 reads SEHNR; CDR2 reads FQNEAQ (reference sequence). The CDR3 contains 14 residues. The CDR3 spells CASSLAQGTGELFF.

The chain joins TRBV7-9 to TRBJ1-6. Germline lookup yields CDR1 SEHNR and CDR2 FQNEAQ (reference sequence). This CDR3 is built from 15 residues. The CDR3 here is CASSFPDIYNSPLHF.

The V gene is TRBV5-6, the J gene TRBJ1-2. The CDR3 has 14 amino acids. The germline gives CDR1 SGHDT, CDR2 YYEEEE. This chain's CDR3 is CASSHPSTYYGYTF.

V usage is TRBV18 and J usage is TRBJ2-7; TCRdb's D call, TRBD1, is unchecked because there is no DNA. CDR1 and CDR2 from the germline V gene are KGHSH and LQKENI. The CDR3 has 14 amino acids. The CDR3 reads CASSLWTGGHEQYF.

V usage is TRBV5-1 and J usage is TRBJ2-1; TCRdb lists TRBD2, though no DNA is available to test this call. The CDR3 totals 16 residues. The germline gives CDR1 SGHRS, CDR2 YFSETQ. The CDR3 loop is CASGSRRGVLYNEQFF.

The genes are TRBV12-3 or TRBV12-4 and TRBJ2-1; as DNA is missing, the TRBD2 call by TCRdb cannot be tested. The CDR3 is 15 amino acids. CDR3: CASSWAQLGWDEQFF.

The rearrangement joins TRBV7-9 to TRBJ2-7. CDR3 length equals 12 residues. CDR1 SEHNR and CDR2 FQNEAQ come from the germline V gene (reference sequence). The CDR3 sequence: CASSGGSYEQYF.

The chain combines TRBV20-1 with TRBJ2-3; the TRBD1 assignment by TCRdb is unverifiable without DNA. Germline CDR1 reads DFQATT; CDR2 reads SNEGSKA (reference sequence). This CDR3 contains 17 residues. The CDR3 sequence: CSARGLPRGARTDTQYF.

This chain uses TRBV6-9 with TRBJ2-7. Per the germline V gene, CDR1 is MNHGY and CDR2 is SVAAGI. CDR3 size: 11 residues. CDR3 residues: CASSYKIREYF.

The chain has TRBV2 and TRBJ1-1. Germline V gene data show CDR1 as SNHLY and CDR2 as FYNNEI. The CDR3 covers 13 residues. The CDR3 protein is CASMVTPNTEAFF.

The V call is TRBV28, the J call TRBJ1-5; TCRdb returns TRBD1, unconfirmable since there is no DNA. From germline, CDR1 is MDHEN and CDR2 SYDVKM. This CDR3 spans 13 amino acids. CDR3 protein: CASSRSGVWTQHF.